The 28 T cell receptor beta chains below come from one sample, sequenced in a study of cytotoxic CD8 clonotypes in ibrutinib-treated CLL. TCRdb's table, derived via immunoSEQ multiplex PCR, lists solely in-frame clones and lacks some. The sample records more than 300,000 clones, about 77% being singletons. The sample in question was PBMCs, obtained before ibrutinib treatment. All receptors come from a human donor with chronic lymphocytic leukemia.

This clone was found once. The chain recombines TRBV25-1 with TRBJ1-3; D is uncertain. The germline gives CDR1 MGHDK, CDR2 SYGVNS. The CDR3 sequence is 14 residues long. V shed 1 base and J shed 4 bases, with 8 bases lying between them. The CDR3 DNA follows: TGTGCCAGCAGTGAATGGGTCATCGGAAACACCATATATTTT. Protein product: CASSEWVIGNTIYF.

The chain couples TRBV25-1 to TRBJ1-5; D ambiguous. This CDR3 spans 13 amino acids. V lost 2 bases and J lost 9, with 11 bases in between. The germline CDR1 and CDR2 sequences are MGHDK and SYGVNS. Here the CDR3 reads CASSEKNNRPQHF. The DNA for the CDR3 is TGTGCCAGCAGTGAAAAGAACAACAGGCCCCAGCATTTT.

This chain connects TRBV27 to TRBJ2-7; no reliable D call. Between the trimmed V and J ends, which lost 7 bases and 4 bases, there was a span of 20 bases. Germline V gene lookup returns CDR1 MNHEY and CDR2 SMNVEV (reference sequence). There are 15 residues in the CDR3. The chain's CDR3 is CASISPYSATYEQYF. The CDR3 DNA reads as TGTGCCAGCATATCCCCCTATTCAGCGACTTACGAGCAGTACTTC.

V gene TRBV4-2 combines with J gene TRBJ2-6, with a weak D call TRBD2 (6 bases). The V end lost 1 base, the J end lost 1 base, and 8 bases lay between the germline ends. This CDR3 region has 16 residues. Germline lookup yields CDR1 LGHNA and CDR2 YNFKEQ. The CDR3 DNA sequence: TGTGCCAGCAGCCAAGGGGAGGCTTCTGGGGCCAACGTCCTGACTTTC. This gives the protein CASSQGEASGANVLTF.

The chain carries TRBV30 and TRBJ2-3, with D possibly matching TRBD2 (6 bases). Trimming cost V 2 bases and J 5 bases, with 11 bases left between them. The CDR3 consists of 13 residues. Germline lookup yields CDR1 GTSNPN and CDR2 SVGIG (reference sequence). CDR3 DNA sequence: TGTGCCTGGAGTCATGGGGGAGGAGATACGCAGTATTTT. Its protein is CAWSHGGGDTQYF.

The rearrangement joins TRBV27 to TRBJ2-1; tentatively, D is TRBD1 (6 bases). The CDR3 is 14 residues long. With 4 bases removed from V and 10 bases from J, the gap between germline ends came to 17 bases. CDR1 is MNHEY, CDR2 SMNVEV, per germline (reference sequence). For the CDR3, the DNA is TGTGCCAGCAGTTGGGGTGAAACAGGGACCGAGCAGTTCTTC. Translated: CASSWGETGTEQFF.

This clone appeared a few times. CDR3 DNA sequence: TGCGCCAGCAGGGTGGGGCACTACGAGCAGTACTTC. It translates to CASRVGHYEQYF. The chain links TRBV5-1 to TRBJ2-7; tentative D call: TRBD1 (5 bases). The CDR3 is 12 residues long. V lost 5 bases to trimming and J lost 3 bases, with 9 bases between them. Germline lookup yields CDR1 SGHRS and CDR2 YFSETQ.

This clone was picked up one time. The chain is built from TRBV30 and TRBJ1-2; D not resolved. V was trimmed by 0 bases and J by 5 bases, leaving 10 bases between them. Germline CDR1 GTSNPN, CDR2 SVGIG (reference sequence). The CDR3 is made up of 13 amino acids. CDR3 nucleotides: TGTGCCTGGAGTGTGTATTCAGATTATGGCTACACCTTC. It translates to CAWSVYSDYGYTF.

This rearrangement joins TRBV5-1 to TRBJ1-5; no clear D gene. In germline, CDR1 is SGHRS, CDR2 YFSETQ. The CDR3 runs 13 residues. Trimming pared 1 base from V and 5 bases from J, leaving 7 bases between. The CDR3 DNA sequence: TGCGCCAGCAGCTTGAATATCGATCAGCCCCAGCATTTT. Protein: CASSLNIDQPQHF.

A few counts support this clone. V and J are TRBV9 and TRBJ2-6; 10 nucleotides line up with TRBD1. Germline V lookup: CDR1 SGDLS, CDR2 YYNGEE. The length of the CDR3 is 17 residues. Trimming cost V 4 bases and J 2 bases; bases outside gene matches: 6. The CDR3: CASSKGQGIPGANVLTF. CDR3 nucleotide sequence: TGTGCCAGCAGCAAGGGACAGGGGATCCCTGGGGCCAACGTCCTGACTTTC.

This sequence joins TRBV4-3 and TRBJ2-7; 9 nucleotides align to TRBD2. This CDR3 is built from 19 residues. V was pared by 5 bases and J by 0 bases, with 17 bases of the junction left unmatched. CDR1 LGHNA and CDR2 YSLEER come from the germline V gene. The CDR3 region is CASSFRISGSSGTSYEQYF. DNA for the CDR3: TGCGCCAGCAGCTTCCGGATTAGCGGGAGTTCCGGCACCTCCTACGAGCAGTACTTC.

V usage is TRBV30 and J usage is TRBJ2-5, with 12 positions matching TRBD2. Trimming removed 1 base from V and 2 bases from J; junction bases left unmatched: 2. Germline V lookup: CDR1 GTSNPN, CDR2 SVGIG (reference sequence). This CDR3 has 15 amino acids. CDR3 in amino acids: CAWSEGLAGQETQYF. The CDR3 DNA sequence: TGTGCCTGGAGTGAAGGACTAGCGGGGCAAGAGACCCAGTACTTC.

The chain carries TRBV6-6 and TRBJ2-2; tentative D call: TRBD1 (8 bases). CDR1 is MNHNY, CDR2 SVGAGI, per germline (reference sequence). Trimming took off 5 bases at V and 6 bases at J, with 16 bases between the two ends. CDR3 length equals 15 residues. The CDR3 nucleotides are TGTGCCAGCAGTCGAGACAGGGGAGGGGCCGGGGAGCTGTTTTTT. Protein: CASSRDRGGAGELFF.

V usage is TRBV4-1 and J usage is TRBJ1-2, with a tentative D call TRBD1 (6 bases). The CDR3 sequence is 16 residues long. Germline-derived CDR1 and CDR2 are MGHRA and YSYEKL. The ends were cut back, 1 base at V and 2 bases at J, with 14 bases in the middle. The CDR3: CASSQGFGGRNYGYTF. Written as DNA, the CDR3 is TGCGCCAGCAGCCAAGGCTTCGGGGGGCGCAACTATGGCTACACCTTC.

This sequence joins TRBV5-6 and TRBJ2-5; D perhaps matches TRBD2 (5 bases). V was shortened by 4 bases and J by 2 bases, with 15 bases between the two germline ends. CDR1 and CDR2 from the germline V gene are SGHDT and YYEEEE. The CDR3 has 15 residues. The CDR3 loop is CASSEGFGTQETQYF. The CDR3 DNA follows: TGTGCCAGCAGCGAGGGATTCGGAACACAAGAGACCCAGTACTTC.

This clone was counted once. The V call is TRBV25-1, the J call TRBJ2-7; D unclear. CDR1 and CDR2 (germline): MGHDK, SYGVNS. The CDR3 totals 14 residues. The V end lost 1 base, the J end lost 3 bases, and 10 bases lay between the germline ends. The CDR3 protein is CASSESRGHYEQYF. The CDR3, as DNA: TGTGCCAGCAGTGAATCTCGCGGCCACTACGAGCAGTACTTC.

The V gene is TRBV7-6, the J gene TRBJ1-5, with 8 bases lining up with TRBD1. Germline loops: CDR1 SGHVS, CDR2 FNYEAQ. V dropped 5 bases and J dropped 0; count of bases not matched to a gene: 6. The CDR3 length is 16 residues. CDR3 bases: TGTGCCAGCAGCCCCGGACAGGGCCTTAGCAATCAGCCCCAGCATTTT. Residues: CASSPGQGLSNQPQHF.

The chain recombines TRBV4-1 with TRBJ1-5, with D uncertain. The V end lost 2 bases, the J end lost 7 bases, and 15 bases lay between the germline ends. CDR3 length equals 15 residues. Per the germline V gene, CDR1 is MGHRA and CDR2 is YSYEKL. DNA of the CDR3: TGCGCCAGCAGCCAAAGCAATGAAGGTCGGCAGCCCCAGCATTTT. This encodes CASSQSNEGRQPQHF.

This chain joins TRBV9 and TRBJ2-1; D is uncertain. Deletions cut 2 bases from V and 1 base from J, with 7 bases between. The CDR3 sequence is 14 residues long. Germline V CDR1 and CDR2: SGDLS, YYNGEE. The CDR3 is CASSVELSYNEQFF. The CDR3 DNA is TGTGCCAGCAGCGTTGAGTTGTCCTACAATGAGCAGTTCTTC.

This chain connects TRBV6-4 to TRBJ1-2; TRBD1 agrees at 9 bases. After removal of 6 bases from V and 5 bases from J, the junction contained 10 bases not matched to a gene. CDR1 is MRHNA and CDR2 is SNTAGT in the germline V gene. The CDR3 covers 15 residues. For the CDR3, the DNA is TGTGCCAGCAGCCAAGCCGGGACAGGGATGTATGGCTACACCTTC. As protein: CASSQAGTGMYGYTF.

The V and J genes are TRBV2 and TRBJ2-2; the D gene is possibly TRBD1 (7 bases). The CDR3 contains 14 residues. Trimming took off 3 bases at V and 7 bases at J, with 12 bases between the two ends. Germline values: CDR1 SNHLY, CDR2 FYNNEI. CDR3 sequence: CASSDSQGGGELFF. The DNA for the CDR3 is TGTGCCAGCAGTGATAGCCAGGGGGGCGGGGAGCTGTTTTTT.

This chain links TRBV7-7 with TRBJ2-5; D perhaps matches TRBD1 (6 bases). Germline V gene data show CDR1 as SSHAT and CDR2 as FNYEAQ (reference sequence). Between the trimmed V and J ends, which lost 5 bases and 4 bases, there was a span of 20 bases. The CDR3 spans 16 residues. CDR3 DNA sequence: TGTGCCAGCAGCGCACAGGGTGCCCCAGGTCTAGAGACCCAGTACTTC. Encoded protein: CASSAQGAPGLETQYF. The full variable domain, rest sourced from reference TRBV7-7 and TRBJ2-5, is GAGVSQSPRYKVTKRGQDVTLRCDPISSHATLYWYQQALGQGPEFLTYFNYEAQPDKSGLPSDRFSAERPEGSISTLTIQRTEQRDSAMYRCASSAQGAPGLETQYFGPGTRLLVL.

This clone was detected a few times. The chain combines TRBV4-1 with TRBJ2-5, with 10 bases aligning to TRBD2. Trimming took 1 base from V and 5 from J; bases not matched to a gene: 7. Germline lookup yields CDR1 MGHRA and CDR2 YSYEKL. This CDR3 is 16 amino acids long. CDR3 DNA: TGCGCCAGCAGCCAAGTGTCTAGCGGGAGTGGTGAGACCCAGTACTTC. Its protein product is CASSQVSSGSGETQYF.

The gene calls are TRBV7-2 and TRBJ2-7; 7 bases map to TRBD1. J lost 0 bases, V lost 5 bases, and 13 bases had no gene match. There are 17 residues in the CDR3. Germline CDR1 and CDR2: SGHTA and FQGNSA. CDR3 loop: CASSPPMRGPTSYEQYF. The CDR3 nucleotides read TGTGCCAGCAGCCCCCCCATGAGGGGGCCTACCTCCTACGAGCAGTACTTC.

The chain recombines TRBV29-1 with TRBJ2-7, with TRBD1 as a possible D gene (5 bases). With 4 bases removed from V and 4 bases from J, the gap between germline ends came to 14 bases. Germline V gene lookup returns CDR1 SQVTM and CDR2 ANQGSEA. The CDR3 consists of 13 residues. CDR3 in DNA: TGCAGCGTTGCGGATGGGGCTCCGTACGAGCAGTACTTC. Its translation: CSVADGAPYEQYF.

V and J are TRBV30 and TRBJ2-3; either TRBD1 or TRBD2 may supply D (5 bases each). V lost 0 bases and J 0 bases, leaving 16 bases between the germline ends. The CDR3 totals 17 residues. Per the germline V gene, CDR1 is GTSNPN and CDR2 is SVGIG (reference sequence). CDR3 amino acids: CAWSVPRGYTSTDTQYF. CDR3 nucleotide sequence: TGTGCCTGGAGTGTACCGAGGGGATACACTAGCACAGATACGCAGTATTTT.

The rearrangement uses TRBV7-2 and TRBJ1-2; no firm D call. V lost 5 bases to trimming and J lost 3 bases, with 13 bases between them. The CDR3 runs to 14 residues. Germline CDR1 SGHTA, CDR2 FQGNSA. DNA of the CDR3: TGTGCCAGCAGCCCGCCCGGTAGTTACTATGGCTACACCTTC. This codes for CASSPPGSYYGYTF.

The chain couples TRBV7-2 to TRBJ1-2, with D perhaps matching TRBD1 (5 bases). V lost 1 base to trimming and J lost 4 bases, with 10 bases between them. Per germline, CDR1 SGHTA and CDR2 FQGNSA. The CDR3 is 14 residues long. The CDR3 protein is CASSLGGGAYGYTF. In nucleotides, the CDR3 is TGTGCCAGCAGCTTAGGAGGAGGGGCCTATGGCTACACCTTC. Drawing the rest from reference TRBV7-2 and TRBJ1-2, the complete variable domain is GAGVSQSPSNKVTEKGKDVELRCDPISGHTALYWYRQSLGQGLEFLIYFQGNSAPDKSGLPSDRFSAERTGGSVSTLTIQRTQQEDSAVYLCASSLGGGAYGYTFGSGTRLTVV.